These T cell receptor beta chains were read from a single sample in a study of T cells in Graves' hyperthyroidism and ophthalmopathy. TCRdb called the multiplex PCR reads again in MiXCR, with one record for every CDR3 protein. The repertoire holds about 540,000 distinct CDR3 sequences, with around 46% as singletons. The sequencing sample was made of peripheral blood or thyroid tissue (not recorded which). These receptors all stem from a woman aged 18-29 years with Graves' hyperthyroidism. Each CDR3 is given with its conserved first and last residue. A D gene is named only where the DNA matches it firmly. Size tells how often a clone was seen (once, few, many) or the class of an expanded clone, and some rows leave it out.

v_gene	abundance	j_gene	d_gene	CDR3aa	CDR3nt
TRBV7-9	many	TRBJ2-7	NA	CASSSGQRTSYEQYF	TGTGCCAGCAGCTCGGGACAAAGGACCTCCTACGAGCAGTACTTC
TRBV11-2	few	TRBJ2-7	TRBD2	CASSTETTSGSHEQYF	TGTGCCAGCAGCACAGAGACGACTAGCGGGAGCCACGAGCAGTACTTC
TRBV7-2	many	TRBJ2-5	NA	CASSLSQGLQETQYF	TGTGCCAGCAGCTTAAGTCAAGGCCTCCAAGAGACCCAGTACTTC
TRBV7-2	NA	TRBJ1-6	TRBD1	CASSDTGGSFGSPLHF	TGTGCCAGCAGCGATACAGGGGGATCCTTCGGTTCACCCCTCCACTTT
TRBV7-9	once	TRBJ2-7	TRBD1	CASMSGTGGTGEQYF	TGTGCCAGCATGTCCGGGACAGGGGGCACCGGGGAGCAGTACTTC
TRBV19	once	TRBJ2-3	NA	CAARGASTQYF	TGTGCCGCCCGCGGTGCTAGCACGCAGTATTTT
TRBV24-1	few	TRBJ1-1	TRBD1	CATSDSDRDTEAFF	TGTGCCACCAGTGATTCGGACAGGGACACTGAAGCTTTCTTT
TRBV12-3/TRBV12-4	many	TRBJ1-5	NA	CASSLAGPIQPQHF	TGTGCCAGCAGTTTAGCGGGACCGATTCAGCCCCAGCATTTT
TRBV12-3/TRBV12-4	NA	TRBJ1-5	TRBD1	CATTGQGRNQPQHF	TGTGCCACTACCGGACAGGGGAGGAATCAGCCCCAGCATTTT
TRBV20-1	few	TRBJ2-3	TRBD1	CRAWTGPYTQYF	TGCAGAGCCTGGACAGGGCCCTATACGCAGTATTTT
TRBV4-1	NA	TRBJ1-1	TRBD1	CASSQIGTGLAEAFF	TGCGCCAGCAGCCAAATCGGGACAGGGCTCGCTGAAGCTTTCTTT
TRBV2	once	TRBJ1-2	TRBD1	CASRGTGQGPYGYAF	TGTGCCAGCAGGGGCACCGGACAGGGACCCTACGGCTACGCCTTC
TRBV5-1	many	TRBJ1-5	NA	CASSLLGQPNQPQHF	TGCGCCAGCAGCTTGTTAGGACAGCCCAATCAGCCCCAGCATTTT
TRBV12-3/TRBV12-4	few	TRBJ1-5	TRBD1	CASSQDRVGNQPQHF	TGTGCCAGCAGCCAAGACAGGGTAGGCAATCAGCCCCAGCATTTT
TRBV11-2	many	TRBJ2-7	TRBD2	CASSPTSGAYEQYF	TGTGCCAGCAGCCCGACTAGCGGGGCCTACGAGCAGTACTTC
TRBV20-1	NA	TRBJ2-7	NA	CSLHPAELSHEQYF	TGCAGCTTACATCCGGCGGAGCTGTCCCACGAGCAGTACTTC
TRBV20-1	NA	TRBJ2-5	NA	CSAGRHRQETQYF	TGCAGTGCTGGGCGGCATCGCCAAGAGACCCAGTACTTC
TRBV19	few	TRBJ2-2	NA	CASSVLGSSGELFF	TGTGCCAGTAGTGTCCTCGGGAGTTCCGGGGAGCTGTTTTTT
TRBV24-1	NA	TRBJ1-5	TRBD1	CATSDFGTGGWETQHF	TGTGCCACCAGTGATTTCGGGACAGGGGGCTGGGAGACCCAGCATTTT
TRBV2	few	TRBJ2-1	NA	CASSEARDNEQFF	TGTGCCAGCAGTGAGGCTCGTGACAATGAGCAGTTCTTC
TRBV7-2	NA	TRBJ2-1	TRBD2	CASSFSGRAFEQFF	TGTGCCAGCAGCTTTAGCGGGAGGGCCTTTGAGCAGTTCTTC
TRBV7-2	NA	TRBJ2-7	TRBD2	CASSRPGGTQYF	TGTGCCAGCAGCCGACCGGGGGGTACTCAGTACTTC